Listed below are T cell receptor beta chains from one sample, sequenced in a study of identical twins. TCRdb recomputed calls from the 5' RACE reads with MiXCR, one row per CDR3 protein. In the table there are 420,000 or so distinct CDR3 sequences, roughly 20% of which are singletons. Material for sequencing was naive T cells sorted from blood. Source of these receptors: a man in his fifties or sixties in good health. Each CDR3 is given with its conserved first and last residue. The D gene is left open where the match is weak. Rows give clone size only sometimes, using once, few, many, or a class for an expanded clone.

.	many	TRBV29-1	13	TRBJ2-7	CSVVLKTGYEQYF	TGCAGCGTTGTCCTCAAAACGGGATACGAGCAGTACTTC
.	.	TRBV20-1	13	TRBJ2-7	CSARPRDSREQYF	TGCAGTGCTAGACCAAGGGACTCTCGGGAGCAGTACTTC
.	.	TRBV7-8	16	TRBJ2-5	CASSLGAGPGLGAQYF	TGTGCCAGCAGCTTAGGAGCAGGGCCAGGGCTTGGGGCCCAGTACTTC
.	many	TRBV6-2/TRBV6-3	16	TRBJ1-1	CASRVARTTMNTEAFF	TGTGCCAGCAGAGTAGCCCGCACAACAATGAACACTGAAGCTTTCTTT
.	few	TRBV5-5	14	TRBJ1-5	CASSPDGGVQPQHF	TGTGCCAGCAGCCCGGATGGGGGGGTTCAGCCCCAGCATTTT
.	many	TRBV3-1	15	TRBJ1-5	CASSQGRGSNQPQHF	TGTGCCAGCAGCCAAGGCCGTGGTAGCAATCAGCCCCAGCATTTT
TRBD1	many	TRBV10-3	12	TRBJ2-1	CAGQGAHGEQFF	TGTGCCGGACAGGGGGCGCATGGTGAGCAGTTCTTC
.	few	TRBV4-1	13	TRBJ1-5	CASSRNRDQPQHF	TGCGCCAGCAGCCGAAACAGGGATCAGCCCCAGCATTTT
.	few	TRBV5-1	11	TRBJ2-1	CASSARDEQFF	TGCGCCAGCAGCGCAAGGGATGAGCAGTTCTTC
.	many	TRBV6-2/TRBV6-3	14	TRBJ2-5	CASSSTGRLETQYF	TGTGCCAGCAGTTCGACAGGGAGGTTGGAGACCCAGTACTTC
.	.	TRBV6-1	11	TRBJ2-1	CATRGADRMFF	TGTGCTACCAGGGGGGCAGACCGAATGTTCTTC
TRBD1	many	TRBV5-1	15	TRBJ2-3	CASSFEGARTDTQYF	TGCGCCAGCAGCTTCGAGGGGGCGCGCACAGATACGCAGTATTTT
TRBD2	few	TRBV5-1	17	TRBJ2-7	CASSLHLGLAGAYEQYF	TGCGCCAGCAGCCTACACCTCGGGCTAGCGGGAGCCTACGAGCAGTACTTC
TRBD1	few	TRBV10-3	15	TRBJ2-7	CAISTGTGGGHEQYF	TGTGCCATCAGTACCGGGACAGGGGGCGGACACGAGCAGTACTTC
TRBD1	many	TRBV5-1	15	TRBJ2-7	CASSLLQGVSGEQYF	TGCGCCAGCAGCTTGTTGCAGGGGGTGTCTGGCGAGCAGTACTTC
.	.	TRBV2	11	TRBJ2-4	CASTLLQAVYF	TGTGCCAGCACCCTCCTACAGGCCGTGTACTTC
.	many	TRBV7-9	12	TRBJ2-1	CASSLTADEQFF	TGTGCCAGCAGCCTCACGGCGGATGAGCAGTTCTTC
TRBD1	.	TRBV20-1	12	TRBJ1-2	CSARTGGRGYPF	TGCAGTGCTCGTACAGGGGGACGTGGCTACCCCTTC
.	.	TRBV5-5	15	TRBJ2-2	CASSPWDGNTGELFF	TGTGCCAGCAGCCCTTGGGATGGGAACACCGGGGAGCTGTTTTTT
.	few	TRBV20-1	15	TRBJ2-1	CSAREGGTGRAEQFF	TGCAGTGCTAGAGAAGGTGGAACAGGGAGGGCGGAGCAGTTCTTC
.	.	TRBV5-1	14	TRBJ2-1	CASSSAGTTNEQFF	TGCGCCAGCAGCTCCGCCGGGACCACCAATGAGCAGTTCTTC
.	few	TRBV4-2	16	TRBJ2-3	CASSQPSGGIPDTQYF	TGTGCCAGCAGCCAGCCCTCAGGGGGGATCCCAGATACGCAGTATTTT
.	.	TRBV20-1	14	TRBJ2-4	CSADNQGAKNIQYF	TGCAGTGCCGACAATCAGGGAGCCAAAAACATTCAGTACTTC
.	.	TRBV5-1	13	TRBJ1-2	CASSSSSNYGYTF	TGCGCCAGCAGCTCAAGCTCTAACTATGGCTACACCTTC
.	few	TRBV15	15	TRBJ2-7	CATSRDPTRNYEQYF	TGTGCCACCAGCAGAGATCCTACTCGGAACTACGAGCAGTACTTC
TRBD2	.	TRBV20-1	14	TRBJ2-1	CSASILAGNNEQFF	TGCAGTGCTAGTATACTAGCGGGAAACAATGAGCAGTTCTTC
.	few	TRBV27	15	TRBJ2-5	CASSFGRAYQETQYF	TGTGCCAGCAGTTTCGGCAGGGCGTACCAAGAGACCCAGTACTTC
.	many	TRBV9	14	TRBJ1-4	CASSVGQSNEKLFF	TGTGCCAGCAGCGTAGGCCAGTCTAATGAAAAACTGTTTTTT
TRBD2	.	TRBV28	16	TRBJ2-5	CASSLLASGYQETQYF	TGTGCCAGCAGTTTATTGGCTAGCGGTTACCAAGAGACCCAGTACTTC